The 21 T cell receptor beta chains given below trace back to one sample, sequenced in a study of CD8+CD57+ T cells in acquired aplastic anemia. CDR3 and TCR beta VDJ profiling relied on genomic DNA as the template. TCRdb recomputed calls from the reads with MiXCR, one row per CDR3 protein. The data contain approximately 200,000 distinct CDR3 sequences, over 60% of them singletons. Material: sorted CD4+, CD8+, or CD8+CD57+ T cells (not recorded which) from PBMCs. The source of these receptors is a human donor with severe aplastic anemia or a healthy control (not recorded which).

The genes are TRBV19 and TRBJ2-7, with 12 nucleotides matching TRBD1. J was trimmed by 6 bases and V by 6 bases; bases with no gene match: 21. CDR1 is LNHDA, CDR2 SQIVND, per germline (reference sequence). The CDR3 is 19 amino acids. The CDR3, as DNA: TGTGCCAGTAGCCCGACGGGGACAGGGGGCGGTTGGATTCTGGGCGAGCAGTACTTC. This translates into CASSPTGTGGGWILGEQYF.

The chain is built from TRBV29-1 and TRBJ2-3, with 11 bases aligning to TRBD2. This CDR3 has 15 residues. Trimming took 3 bases from V and 2 from J; bases not matched to a gene: 4. In germline, CDR1 is SQVTM, CDR2 ANQGSEA. The DNA for the CDR3 is TGCAGCGTTGAGGCTAGCGGGGGGCCCACAGATACGCAGTATTTT. Translation: CSVEASGGPTDTQYF.

This chain uses TRBV20-1 with TRBJ1-1, with a tentative D call TRBD1 (5 bases). The CDR3 extends over 14 amino acids. The ends were cut back, 2 bases at V and 0 bases at J, with 10 bases in the middle. The V gene's germline CDR1 is DFQATT and CDR2 SNEGSKA (reference sequence). The CDR3 coding sequence is TGCAGTGCTAGACTGACAGACATGAACACTGAAGCTTTCTTT. This gives the protein CSARLTDMNTEAFF.

A remark on this clonotype: The junction differs from germline at one of its ends, possibly a read error. This rearrangement joins TRBV7-2 to TRBJ2-5; no firm D call. Germline V lookup: CDR1 SGHTA, CDR2 FQGNSA. The CDR3 covers 16 residues. CDR3 coding DNA: TGTGCCAGCAGCTTAGCGGCCGGGCTGGACCAAGAGACTCAGTACTTC. Its protein product is CASSLAAGLDQETQYF.

CDR3 DNA: TGTGCCAGCAGTGTGGACAGGGGTACGCACGAGCAGTACTTC. Translating gives CASSVDRGTHEQYF. This sequence joins TRBV2 and TRBJ2-7, with 9 bases aligning to TRBD1. CDR3 length: 14 residues. V trimming: 4 bases; J trimming: 5 bases; junction bases outside the gene matches: 6. CDR1 and CDR2 (germline): SNHLY, FYNNEI.

The chain employs TRBV6-4 and TRBJ2-3; 11 positions agree with TRBD1. V trimming: 0 bases; J trimming: 8 bases; junction bases outside the gene matches: 1. Germline-derived CDR1 and CDR2 are MRHNA and SNTAGT. CDR3 length equals 14 residues. DNA for the CDR3: TGTGCCAGCAGTGACTCGGGGACAGGGGGTACGCAGTATTTT. Its translation is CASSDSGTGGTQYF.

This clonotype appeared a few times. The genes are TRBV15 and TRBJ2-7; 12 bases are shared with TRBD1. The V segment lost 5 bases and the J segment 9 bases; nucleotides outside the gene matches: 14. The length of the CDR3 is 16 residues. In germline, CDR1 is LNHNV, CDR2 YYDKDF (reference sequence). CDR3 in amino acids: CATSPSGGQGARGQYF. Written as DNA, the CDR3 is TGTGCCACCAGCCCAAGTGGGGGACAGGGGGCCCGGGGGCAGTACTTC.

This chain connects TRBV7-2 to TRBJ2-5, with D perhaps being TRBD1 or TRBD2 (6 bases each). Germline V CDR1 and CDR2: SGHTA, FQGNSA. The V and J ends lost 6 bases and 5 bases respectively, with 13 bases between them. This CDR3 contains 13 residues. The CDR3 loop is CASRDLGGETQYF. DNA for the CDR3: TGTGCCAGCAGGGACCTAGGGGGGGAGACCCAGTACTTC.

This clonotype was counted a single time. The CDR3 DNA sequence: TGTGCCAGCAGCCCCAAAGGGACAGAGGGCACTGAAGCTTTCTTT. This sequence encodes CASSPKGTEGTEAFF. The gene calls are TRBV7-8 and TRBJ1-1; 7 positions agree with TRBD1. The junction had 10 bases not matched to a gene; V was cut back by 5 bases and J by 4 bases. The CDR3 is made up of 15 amino acids. The germline gives CDR1 SGHVS, CDR2 FQNEAQ.

The chain carries TRBV7-3 and TRBJ1-2; 7 bases match TRBD1. V trimming: 4 bases; J trimming: 5 bases; junction bases outside the gene matches: 16. Germline V gives CDR1 SGHTA, CDR2 FQGTGA. This CDR3 is built from 17 residues. This chain's CDR3 is CASSYTRTGQHRYGYTF. CDR3 coding DNA: TGTGCCAGCAGCTACACCCGGACAGGCCAGCATCGGTATGGCTACACCTTC.

A few counts support this clonotype. The CDR3 region has the DNA TGCAGCGTGGACAGTGAAACCTTGAACACTGAAGCTTTCTTT. Its translation: CSVDSETLNTEAFF. V is TRBV29-1 and J is TRBJ1-1; D possibly corresponds to TRBD1 (6 bases). CDR3 length: 14 amino acids. CDR1 and CDR2 from the germline V gene are SQVTM and ANQGSEA. The ends were cut back, 6 bases at V and 0 bases at J, with 14 bases in the middle.

Many counts were recorded for this clonotype. V gene TRBV3-1 combines with J gene TRBJ2-7; 7 positions match TRBD2. CDR3 length equals 12 residues. Per germline, CDR1 LGHDT and CDR2 YNNKEL (reference sequence). The trim removed 4 bases at V and 7 bases at J, leaving 4 bases unmatched. CDR3 sequence: CASSLTSWEQYF. CDR3 bases: TGTGCCAGCAGCCTGACTAGCTGGGAGCAGTACTTC.

The V call is TRBV10-3, the J call TRBJ1-1, with a possible D match to TRBD1 (6 bases). This CDR3 is built from 15 residues. Per the germline V gene, CDR1 is ENHRY and CDR2 is SYGVKD. V lost 10 bases and J lost 0, with 18 bases in between. This CDR3 reads CATISGAGVNTEAFF. The CDR3 DNA sequence: TGTGCCACCATCTCAGGGGCAGGGGTGAACACTGAAGCTTTCTTT.

Ten or more counts support this clonotype. The V call is TRBV10-3, the J call TRBJ2-7, with 8 bases that match TRBD1. CDR3 length equals 14 residues. The trim removed 6 bases at V and 1 base at J, leaving 5 bases unmatched. Germline lookup yields CDR1 ENHRY and CDR2 SYGVKD. Here the CDR3 DNA reads TGTGCCATCAGAAGGACAGGGAGATCCTACGAGCAGTACTTC. This sequence encodes CAIRRTGRSYEQYF.

This rearrangement joins TRBV7-7 to TRBJ2-3; D is ambiguous. The CDR3 runs to 14 residues. The germline V gene has CDR1 SSHAT and CDR2 FNYEAQ (reference sequence). The V end lost 5 bases, the J end lost 1 base, and 10 bases lay between the germline ends. Written as DNA, the CDR3 is TGTGCCAGCAGCCTCTCTGGTGGCACAGATACGCAGTATTTT. Encoded protein: CASSLSGGTDTQYF.

This clonotype appeared a few times. The rearrangement joins TRBV7-2 to TRBJ2-3; the match to TRBD2 covers 9 bases. Losses at the gene ends were 2 bases for V and 9 bases for J; bases not matched to a gene: 9. The CDR3 sequence is 15 residues long. The germline V gene encodes CDR1 SGHTA and CDR2 FQGNSA. This CDR3 reads CASSLMIAGEGTQYF. The CDR3 region has the DNA TGTGCCAGCAGCTTAATGATAGCGGGAGAGGGGACGCAGTATTTT.

This clonotype was recorded a few times. The chain joins TRBV29-1 to TRBJ1-2, with D unresolved. Per germline, CDR1 SQVTM and CDR2 ANQGSEA. The CDR3 has 11 amino acids. V was pared by 4 bases and J by 2 bases, with 5 bases between. The CDR3 nucleotides read TGCAGCGTTGGGAGCAACTATGGCTACACCTTC. Amino acids: CSVGSNYGYTF. Full variable domain (outside the CDR3, taken from reference TRBV29-1 and TRBJ1-2): SAVISQKPSRDICQRGTSLTIQCQVDSQVTMMFWYRQQPGQSLTLIATANQGSEATYESGFVIDKFPISRPNLTFSTLTVSNMSPEDSSIYLCSVGSNYGYTFGSGTRLTVV.

This clonotype was seen just once. The chain joins TRBV7-8 to TRBJ1-5, with D uncertain. Trimming stripped 2 bases from V and 8 bases from J, with 13 bases between. CDR3 length: 14 residues. Per the germline V gene, CDR1 is SGHVS and CDR2 is FQNEAQ. Here the CDR3 DNA reads TGTGCCAGCAGCTTACGGGCTAGAAGGGAGCCCCAGCATTTT. Translation gives CASSLRARREPQHF.

The rearrangement uses TRBV2 and TRBJ2-1; D may be TRBD2 (5 bases). This CDR3 comprises 13 residues. Trimming took 7 bases from V and 3 from J, leaving 10 bases between them. CDR1 and CDR2 (germline): SNHLY, FYNNEI. The CDR3: CASIWTGYNEQFF. CDR3 nucleotide sequence: TGTGCCAGCATATGGACTGGCTACAATGAGCAGTTCTTC.

The chain uses TRBV10-3 and TRBJ2-6; 8 bases line up with TRBD1. Germline V lookup: CDR1 ENHRY, CDR2 SYGVKD. CDR3 length: 16 residues. Unmatched junction bases numbered 4, after V lost 4 bases and J lost 2 bases. CDR3 amino acids: CAISAQGAPGANVLTF. CDR3 sequence (DNA): TGTGCCATCAGTGCTCAGGGGGCTCCTGGGGCCAACGTCCTGACTTTC.

This clonotype was seen at least ten times. The rearrangement joins TRBV7-9 to TRBJ2-1; the D is unclear. The germline V and J ends were trimmed by 1 base and 10 bases, with 11 bases remaining between them. CDR1 SEHNR and CDR2 FQNEAQ come from the germline V gene (reference sequence). The CDR3 consists of 13 residues. CDR3 nucleotide sequence: TGTGCCAGCAGCTTAGTTAGCCGACGGGAGCAGTTCTTC. Translation: CASSLVSRREQFF. The full variable domain, with the rest looked up from reference TRBV7-9 and TRBJ2-1, is DTGVSQNPRHKITKRGQNVTFRCDPISEHNRLYWYRQTLGQGPEFLTYFQNEAQLEKSRLLSDRFSAERPKGSFSTLEIQRTEQGDSAMYLCASSLVSRREQFFGPGTRLTVL.